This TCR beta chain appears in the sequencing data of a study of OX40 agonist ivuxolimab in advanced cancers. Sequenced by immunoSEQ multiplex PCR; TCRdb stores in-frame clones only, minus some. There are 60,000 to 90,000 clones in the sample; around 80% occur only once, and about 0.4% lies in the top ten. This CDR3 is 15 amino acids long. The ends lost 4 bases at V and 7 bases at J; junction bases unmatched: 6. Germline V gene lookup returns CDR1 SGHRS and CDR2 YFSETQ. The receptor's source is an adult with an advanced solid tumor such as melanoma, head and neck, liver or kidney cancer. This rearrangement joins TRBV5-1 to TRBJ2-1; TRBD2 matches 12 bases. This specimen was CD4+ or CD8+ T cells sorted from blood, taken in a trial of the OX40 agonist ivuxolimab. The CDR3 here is CASSPLAGGHNEQFF. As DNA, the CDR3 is TGCGCCAGCAGCCCTCTAGCGGGGGGGCATAATGAGCAGTTCTTC.